Below, 20 T cell receptor beta chains from the same sample are listed, as sequenced in a study of T cells in Graves' hyperthyroidism and ophthalmopathy. Regions amplified from RNA transcripts were the TCR beta CDR3 regions. First-round RT-PCR with HTBI primers amplified the TCR CDR3 region. MiXCR was run by TCRdb on the multiplex PCR reads, yielding one entry per CDR3 protein. Of fewer than 110,000 distinct CDR3 sequences in the sample, approximately 50% are singletons; the top ten hold about 28%. Sequencing used blood. The origin of the receptors is a man aged 35-49 years with Graves' hyperthyroidism.

Ten or more counts support this clonotype. The chain is built from TRBV7-9 and TRBJ2-2; D unclear. This CDR3 contains 16 residues. Germline V gene data show CDR1 as SEHNR and CDR2 as FQNEAQ (reference sequence). V lost 1 base and J lost 3, with 12 bases in between. CDR3: CASSLGNGPDTGELFF. In nucleotides, the CDR3 is TGTGCCAGCAGCTTAGGAAACGGGCCAGACACCGGGGAGCTGTTTTTT. The variable domain in full, with the rest retrieved from reference TRBV7-9 and TRBJ2-2, is DTGVSQNPRHKITKRGQNVTFRCDPISEHNRLYWYRQTLGQGPEFLTYFQNEAQLEKSRLLSDRFSAERPKGSFSTLEIQRTEQGDSAMYLCASSLGNGPDTGELFFGEGSRLTVL.

The chain is built from TRBV6-2 or TRBV6-3 and TRBJ2-1; D is tentatively TRBD1 or TRBD2 (6 bases each). The DNA end lines up better with TRBJ2-7; the J call may be wrong. The CDR3 totals 16 residues. Germline V lookup: CDR1 MNHEY, CDR2 SVGEGT. In nucleotides, the CDR3 is TGTGCCAGCAGTTACCTCCAGCCGGGGGCCTACAATGAGCAGTACTTC. Its protein is CASSYLQPGAYNEQYF.

Turning to this clonotype: This may come from a read error, since a much larger clone is one base off. V is TRBV12-3 or TRBV12-4 and J is TRBJ2-7, with D possibly matching TRBD2 (5 bases). The V and J ends lost 1 base and 2 bases respectively, with 9 bases between them. The CDR3 spans 14 residues. The CDR3 spells CASSLGSVAYEQYF. CDR3 bases: TGTGCCAGCAGTTTAGGTAGCGTCGCCTACGAGCAGTACTTC.

Only a few counts were recorded for this clonotype. The genes are TRBV24-1 and TRBJ1-1; D might be TRBD1 (5 bases). V lost 4 bases to trimming and J lost 8 bases, with 10 bases between them. Germline V gene data show CDR1 as KGHDR and CDR2 as SFDVKD. The CDR3 length is 12 residues. This CDR3 reads CATSERDSEAFF. Written as DNA, the CDR3 is TGTGCCACCAGTGAACGGGACTCCGAAGCTTTCTTT.

J is TRBJ1-2 and V is TRBV6-4, with 7 positions matching TRBD1. CDR3 length: 16 amino acids. Trimming at V came to 3 bases and at J to 2 bases, leaving 9 bases not matched to a gene. Germline V gene lookup returns CDR1 MRHNA and CDR2 SNTAGT. The CDR3 DNA reads TGTGCCAGCAGTGAATCGACCCGGGACAGCAACTATGGCTACACCTTC. It specifies CASSESTRDSNYGYTF.

This clonotype was observed a few times. Since a much larger clone is just one base distant, this may be a read error. V usage is TRBV5-5 and J usage is TRBJ2-7; TRBD1 or TRBD2 may be the D gene (5 bases each). With 0 bases removed from V and 3 bases from J, the gap between germline ends came to 13 bases. This CDR3 comprises 15 residues. Germline lookup yields CDR1 SGHKS and CDR2 YYEKEE (reference sequence). The CDR3: CASSLDQGDDYEQYF. The CDR3 DNA follows: TGTGCCAGCAGCTTGGACCAGGGAGACGACTACGAGCAGTACTTC.

J is TRBJ2-3 and V is TRBV7-8, with D maybe TRBD2 (6 bases). Germline CDR1 and CDR2: SGHVS and FQNEAQ. The CDR3 has 16 amino acids. The ends were cut back, 0 bases at V and 0 bases at J, with 10 bases in the middle. CDR3 residues: CASSLAGGASTDTQYF. The CDR3 nucleotides are TGTGCCAGCAGCTTAGCGGGAGGCGCTAGCACAGATACGCAGTATTTT.

This clonotype showed up many times. V is TRBV24-1 and J is TRBJ2-3, with D perhaps matching TRBD2 (5 bases). This CDR3 spans 13 amino acids. V lost 4 bases and J lost 5, with 9 bases in between. CDR1 and CDR2 (germline): KGHDR, SFDVKD. CDR3 DNA sequence: TGTGCCACCAGTGAGCTGGGAGTAGATACGCAGTATTTT. It is translated as CATSELGVDTQYF.

Only a few counts were recorded for this clonotype. The chain is built from TRBV7-2 and TRBJ1-2; no firm D call. Per germline, CDR1 SGHTA and CDR2 FQGNSA. V lost 0 bases, J lost 6 bases, and 8 bases lay in between. The CDR3 contains 13 residues. The DNA for the CDR3 is TGTGCCAGCAGCTTAGCAGCGGGAAATGGCTACACCTTC. Its protein product is CASSLAAGNGYTF.

This clonotype occurred many times. J is TRBJ1-2 and V is TRBV7-2; D is perhaps TRBD1 (6 bases). The CDR3 runs 15 residues. The V gene lost 5 bases and the J gene lost 7 bases, with 20 bases spanning the gap. Germline V gene lookup returns CDR1 SGHTA and CDR2 FQGNSA. DNA for the CDR3: TGTGCCAGCAGCCCCGTCAATGGGGGCGCGTTTGGCTACACCTTC. As protein: CASSPVNGGAFGYTF. Full variable domain (missing parts from reference TRBV7-2 and TRBJ1-2): GAGVSQSPSNKVTEKGKDVELRCDPISGHTALYWYRQSLGQGLEFLIYFQGNSAPDKSGLPSDRFSAERTGGSVSTLTIQRTQQEDSAVYLCASSPVNGGAFGYTFGSGTRLTVV.

The rearrangement joins TRBV7-8 to TRBJ2-3, with TRBD2 identical over 14 bases. Germline V gene data show CDR1 as SGHVS and CDR2 as FQNEAQ. The CDR3 has 17 amino acids. V lost 5 bases, J lost 4 bases, and 8 bases stayed unmatched. The CDR3 nucleotides are TGTGCCAGCAGCCAGAGACTAGCGGGAGGGTGGGCAGATACGCAGTATTTT. It codes for CASSQRLAGGWADTQYF.

This clonotype came up many times. The V gene is TRBV5-5, the J gene TRBJ2-5; TRBD2 matches at 7 bases. J lost 5 bases, V lost 0 bases, and 4 bases had no gene match. The germline V gene encodes CDR1 SGHKS and CDR2 YYEKEE (reference sequence). The CDR3 is 14 amino acids. This chain's CDR3 is CASSLGTSVETQYF. CDR3 in DNA: TGTGCCAGCAGCTTGGGAACTAGCGTGGAGACCCAGTACTTC.

This clonotype turned up a few times. The V gene is TRBV20-1, the J gene TRBJ1-1; D is undetermined. V gave up 2 bases and J gave up 3 bases, with 25 bases separating them. Germline V gives CDR1 DFQATT, CDR2 SNEGSKA (reference sequence). The CDR3 is made up of 18 amino acids. The DNA of the CDR3 is TGCAGTGCTAGAAGGGCCGGCGCCTGGGGTGTCATGGACACTGAAGCTTTCTTT. Amino acids: CSARRAGAWGVMDTEAFF.

This clonotype was found many times. The chain links TRBV14 to TRBJ1-1; tentatively, D is TRBD1 (6 bases). The germline CDR1 and CDR2 sequences are SGHDN and FVKESK. V was shortened by 4 bases and J by 1 base, with 10 bases between the two germline ends. The CDR3 is 14 amino acids. The CDR3 DNA is TGTGCCAGCAGCCTCCTGGGACAGAACACTGAAGCTTTCTTT. This codes for CASSLLGQNTEAFF.

The J gene is TRBJ2-3, the V gene TRBV7-2; 12 positions agree with TRBD2. Per germline, CDR1 SGHTA and CDR2 FQGNSA. Unmatched junction bases numbered 7, after V lost 5 bases and J lost 7 bases. The CDR3 runs to 15 residues. Here the CDR3 reads CASSPGLAGLNTQYF. The CDR3 DNA reads TGTGCCAGCAGCCCAGGACTAGCGGGGCTAAATACGCAGTATTTT.

Only one count was recorded for this clonotype. In nucleotides, the CDR3 is TGCAGTGCTAGGGGGACAGCCGAGGAGGAGACCCAGCATTTT. Amino acid sequence: CSARGTAEEETQHF. The chain joins TRBV20-1 to TRBJ1-5, with TRBD1 identical over 7 bases. V lost 3 bases to trimming and J lost 11 bases; unmatched junction nucleotides: 13. Germline CDR1 is DFQATT and CDR2 is SNEGSKA (reference sequence). The CDR3 sequence is 14 residues long.

On this clonotype itself: The junction does not match germline at one end; this may be a read error. As DNA, the CDR3 is TGTACCAGTAGCCTGGTAGGGACAGGGGCGTCTGGCTACACCTTC. Protein product: CTSSLVGTGASGYTF. J is TRBJ1-2 and V is TRBV7-9; 10 positions agree with TRBD1. In germline, CDR1 is SEHNR, CDR2 FQNEAQ (reference sequence). The CDR3 is made up of 15 amino acids.

In this sample, this clonotype turned up many times. The V gene is TRBV29-1, the J gene TRBJ2-7, with D possibly matching TRBD2 (7 bases). The V end was cut by 3 bases, the J end by 3 bases, with 12 bases between. The CDR3 runs 13 residues. Germline lookup yields CDR1 SQVTM and CDR2 ANQGSEA. The DNA for the CDR3 is TGCAGCGTTGAGGGGGGGGCCCACTACGAGCAGTACTTC. This gives the protein CSVEGGAHYEQYF.

This clonotype was counted ten times or more. The chain employs TRBV6-5 and TRBJ2-3, with 7 bases matching TRBD2. Looked up from germline, CDR1 is MNHEY and CDR2 is SVGAGI. The CDR3 runs 15 residues. The J segment lost 0 bases and the V segment lost 7 bases, leaving 7 bases of the junction unmatched. The CDR3 is CASTAAGFSTDTQYF. CDR3 DNA: TGTGCCAGCACCGCAGCGGGGTTTAGCACAGATACGCAGTATTTT.

The chain joins TRBV19 to TRBJ1-4, with 9 bases fitting TRBD1. The CDR3 totals 15 residues. V gave up 5 bases and J gave up 5 bases; unmatched junction bases: 6. Germline V gene data show CDR1 as LNHDA and CDR2 as SQIVND (reference sequence). The CDR3 protein is CASSGDRVGNEKLFF. The CDR3 DNA sequence: TGTGCCAGTAGTGGGGACAGGGTCGGGAATGAAAAACTGTTTTTT.